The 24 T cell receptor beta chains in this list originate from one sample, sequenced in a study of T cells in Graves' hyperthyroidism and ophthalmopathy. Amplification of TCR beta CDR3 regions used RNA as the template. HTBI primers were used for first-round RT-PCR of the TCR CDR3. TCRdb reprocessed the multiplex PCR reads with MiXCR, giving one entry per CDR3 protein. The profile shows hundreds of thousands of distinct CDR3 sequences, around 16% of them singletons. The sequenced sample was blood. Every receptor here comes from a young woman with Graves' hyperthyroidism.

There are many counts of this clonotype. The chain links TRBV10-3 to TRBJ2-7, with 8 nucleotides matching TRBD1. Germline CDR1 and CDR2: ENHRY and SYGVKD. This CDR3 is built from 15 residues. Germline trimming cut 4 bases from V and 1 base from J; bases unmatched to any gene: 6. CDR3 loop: CAISVRDRRSYEQYF. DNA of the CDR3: TGTGCCATCAGTGTCCGGGACAGGCGTTCCTACGAGCAGTACTTC.

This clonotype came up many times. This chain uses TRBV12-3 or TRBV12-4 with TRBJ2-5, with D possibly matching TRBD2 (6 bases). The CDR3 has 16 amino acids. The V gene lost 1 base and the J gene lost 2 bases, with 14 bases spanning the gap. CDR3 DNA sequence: TGTGCCAGCAGTTTAGTGGGACTCTACGGGCAAGAGACCCAGTACTTC. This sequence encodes CASSLVGLYGQETQYF.

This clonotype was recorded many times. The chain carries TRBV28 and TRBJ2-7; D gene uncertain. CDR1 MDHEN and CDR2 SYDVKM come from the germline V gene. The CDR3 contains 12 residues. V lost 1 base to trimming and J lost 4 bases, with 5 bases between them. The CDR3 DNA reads TGTGCCAGCAGTTTATTCGGATACGAGCAGTACTTC. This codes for CASSLFGYEQYF. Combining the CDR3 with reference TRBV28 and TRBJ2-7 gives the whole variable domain DVKVTQSSRYLVKRTGEKVFLECVQDMDHENMFWYRQDPGLGLRLIYFSYDVKMKEKGDIPEGYSVSREKKERFSLILESASTNQTSMYLCASSLFGYEQYFGPGTRLTVT.

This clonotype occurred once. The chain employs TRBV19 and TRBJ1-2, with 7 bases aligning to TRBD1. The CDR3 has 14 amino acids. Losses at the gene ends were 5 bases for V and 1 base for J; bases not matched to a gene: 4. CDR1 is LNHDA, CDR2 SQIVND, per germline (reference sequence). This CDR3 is CASSHRGINYGYTF. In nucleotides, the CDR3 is TGTGCCAGTAGTCACAGGGGAATTAACTATGGCTACACCTTC.

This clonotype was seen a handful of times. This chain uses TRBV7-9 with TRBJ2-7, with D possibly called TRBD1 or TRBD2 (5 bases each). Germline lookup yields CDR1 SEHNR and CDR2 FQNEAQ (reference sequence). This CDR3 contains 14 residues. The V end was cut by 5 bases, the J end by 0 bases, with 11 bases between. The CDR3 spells CASSTRDGSYEQYF. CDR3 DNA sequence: TGTGCCAGCAGCACCCGGGACGGCTCCTACGAGCAGTACTTC. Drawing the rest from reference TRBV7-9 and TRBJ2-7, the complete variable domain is DTGVSQNPRHKITKRGQNVTFRCDPISEHNRLYWYRQTLGQGPEFLTYFQNEAQLEKSRLLSDRFSAERPKGSFSTLEIQRTEQGDSAMYLCASSTRDGSYEQYFGPGTRLTVT.

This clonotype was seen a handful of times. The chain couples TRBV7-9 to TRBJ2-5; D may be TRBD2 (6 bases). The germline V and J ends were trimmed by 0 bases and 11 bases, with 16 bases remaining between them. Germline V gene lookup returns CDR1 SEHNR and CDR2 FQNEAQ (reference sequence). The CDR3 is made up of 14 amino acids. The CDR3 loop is CASSLAPEGSLQYF. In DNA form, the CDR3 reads TGTGCCAGCAGCTTAGCCCCGGAGGGGAGCTTACAGTACTTC.

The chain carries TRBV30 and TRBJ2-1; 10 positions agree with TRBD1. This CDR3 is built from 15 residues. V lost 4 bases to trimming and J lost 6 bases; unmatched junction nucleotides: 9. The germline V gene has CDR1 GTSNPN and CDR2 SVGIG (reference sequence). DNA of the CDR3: TGTGCCTGGAATCCCGGGACAGGGGAGGTCAATGAGCAGTTCTTC. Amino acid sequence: CAWNPGTGEVNEQFF.

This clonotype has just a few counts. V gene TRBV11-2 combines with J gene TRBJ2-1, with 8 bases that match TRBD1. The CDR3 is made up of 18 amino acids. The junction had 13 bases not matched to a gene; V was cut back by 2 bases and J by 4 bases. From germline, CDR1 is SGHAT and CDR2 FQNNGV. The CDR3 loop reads CASSLTGFGQGPYNEQFF. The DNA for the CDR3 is TGTGCCAGCAGCTTAACGGGTTTCGGACAGGGCCCTTACAATGAGCAGTTCTTC.

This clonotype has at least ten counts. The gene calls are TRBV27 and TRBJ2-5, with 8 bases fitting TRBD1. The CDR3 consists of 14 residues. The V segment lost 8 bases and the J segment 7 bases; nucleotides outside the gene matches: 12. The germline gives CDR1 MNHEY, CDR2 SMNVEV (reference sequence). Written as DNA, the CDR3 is TGTGCCAGCGGCCCTGGGACAGGCCTTGGGACCCAGTACTTC. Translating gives CASGPGTGLGTQYF.

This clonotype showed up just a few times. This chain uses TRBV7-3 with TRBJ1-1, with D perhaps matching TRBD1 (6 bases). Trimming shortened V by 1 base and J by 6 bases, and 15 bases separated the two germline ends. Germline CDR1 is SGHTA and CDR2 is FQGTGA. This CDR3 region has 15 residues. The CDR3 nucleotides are TGTGCCAGCAGCTTAATTGCAACCAAGGGGGCTGAAGCTTTCTTT. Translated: CASSLIATKGAEAFF. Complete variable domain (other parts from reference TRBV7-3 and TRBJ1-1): GAGVSQTPSNKVTEKGKYVELRCDPISGHTALYWYRQSLGQGPEFLIYFQGTGAADDSGLPNDRFFAVRPEGSVSTLKIQRTERGDSAVYLCASSLIATKGAEAFFGQGTRLTVV.

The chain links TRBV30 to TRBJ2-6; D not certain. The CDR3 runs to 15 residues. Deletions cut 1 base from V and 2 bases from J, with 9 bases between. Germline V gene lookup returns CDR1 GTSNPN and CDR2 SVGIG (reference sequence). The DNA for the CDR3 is TGTGCCTGGAGTGGGCCAGGAGCTGGGGCCAACGTCCTGACTTTC. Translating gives CAWSGPGAGANVLTF.

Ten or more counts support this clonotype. CDR3 in amino acids: CASSYGRGTEAFF. CDR3 DNA sequence: TGTGCCAGCAGTTACGGCAGGGGCACTGAAGCTTTCTTT. This sequence joins TRBV6-5 and TRBJ1-1; maybe TRBD1 (6 bases). The CDR3 covers 13 residues. Deletions cut 2 bases from V and 4 bases from J, with 8 bases between. Germline values: CDR1 MNHEY, CDR2 SVGAGI.

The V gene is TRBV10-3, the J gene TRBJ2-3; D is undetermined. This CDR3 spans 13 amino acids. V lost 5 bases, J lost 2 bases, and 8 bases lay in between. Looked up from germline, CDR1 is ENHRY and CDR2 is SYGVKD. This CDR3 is CAISPRTTDTQYF. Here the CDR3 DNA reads TGTGCCATCAGTCCCCGAACCACAGATACGCAGTATTTT.

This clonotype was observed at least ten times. The chain's CDR3 is CASSARGQSYEQYF. The CDR3, as DNA: TGTGCCAGCAGTGCCAGAGGACAGTCCTACGAGCAGTACTTC. The chain carries TRBV6-1 and TRBJ2-7; D may be TRBD1 (6 bases). Germline CDR1 is MNHNS and CDR2 is SASEGT. CDR3 length: 14 amino acids. V shed 4 bases and J shed 1 base, with 11 bases lying between them.

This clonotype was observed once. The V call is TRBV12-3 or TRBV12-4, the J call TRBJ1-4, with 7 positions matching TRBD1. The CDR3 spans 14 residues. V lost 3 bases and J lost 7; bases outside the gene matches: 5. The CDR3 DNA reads TGTGCCAGCAGTTTGGGACAGCCACTTGAAAAACTGTTTTTT. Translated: CASSLGQPLEKLFF.

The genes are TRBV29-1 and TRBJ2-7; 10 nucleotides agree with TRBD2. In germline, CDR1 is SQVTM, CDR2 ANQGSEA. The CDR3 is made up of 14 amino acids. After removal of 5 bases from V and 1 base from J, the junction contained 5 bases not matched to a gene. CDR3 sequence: CSVTPGLASYEQYF. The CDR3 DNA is TGCAGCGTTACTCCGGGACTAGCGTCCTACGAGCAGTACTTC.

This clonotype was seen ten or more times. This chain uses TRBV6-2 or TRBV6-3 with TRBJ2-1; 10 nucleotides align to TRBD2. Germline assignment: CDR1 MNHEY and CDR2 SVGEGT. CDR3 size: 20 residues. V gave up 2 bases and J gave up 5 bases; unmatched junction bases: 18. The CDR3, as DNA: TGTGCCAGCAGTTACCCCCTTACACCAACCAGCGGGAGGGGGAACAATGAGCAGTTCTTC. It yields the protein CASSYPLTPTSGRGNNEQFF.

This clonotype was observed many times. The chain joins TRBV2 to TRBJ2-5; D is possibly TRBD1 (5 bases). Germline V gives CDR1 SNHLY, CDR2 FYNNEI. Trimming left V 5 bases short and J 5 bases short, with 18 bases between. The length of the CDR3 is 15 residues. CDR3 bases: TGTGCCAGCAGTATAGACAGAGGACGGTTGGAGACCCAGTACTTC. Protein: CASSIDRGRLETQYF.

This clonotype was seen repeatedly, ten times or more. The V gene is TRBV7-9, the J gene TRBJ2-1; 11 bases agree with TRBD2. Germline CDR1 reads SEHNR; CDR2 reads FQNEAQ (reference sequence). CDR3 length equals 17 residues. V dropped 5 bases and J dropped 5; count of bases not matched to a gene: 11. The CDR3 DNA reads TGTGCCAGCAGCCCCGTCGCGGGACTAGCGGATAACAATGAGCAGTTCTTC. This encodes CASSPVAGLADNNEQFF.

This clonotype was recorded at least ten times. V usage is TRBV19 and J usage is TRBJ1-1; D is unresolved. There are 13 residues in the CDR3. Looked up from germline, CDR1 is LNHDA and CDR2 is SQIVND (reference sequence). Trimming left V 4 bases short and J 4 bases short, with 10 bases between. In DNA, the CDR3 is TGTGCCAGTAGTAGGCAGCCGAGCACTGAAGCTTTCTTT. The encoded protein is CASSRQPSTEAFF.

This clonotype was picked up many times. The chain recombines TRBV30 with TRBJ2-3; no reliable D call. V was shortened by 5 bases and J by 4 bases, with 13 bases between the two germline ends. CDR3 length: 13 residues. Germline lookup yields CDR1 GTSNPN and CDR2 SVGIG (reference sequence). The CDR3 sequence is CAWAPSSADTQYF. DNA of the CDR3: TGTGCCTGGGCGCCCTCCTCCGCAGATACGCAGTATTTT.

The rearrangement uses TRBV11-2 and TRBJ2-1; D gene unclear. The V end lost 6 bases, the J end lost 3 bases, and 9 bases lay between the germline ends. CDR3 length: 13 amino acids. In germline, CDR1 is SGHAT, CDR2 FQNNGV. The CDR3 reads CASRSDNYNEQFF. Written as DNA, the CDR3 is TGTGCCAGCAGATCCGACAACTACAATGAGCAGTTCTTC.

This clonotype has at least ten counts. The CDR3 is CASSLGTGVNTEAFF. In DNA form, the CDR3 reads TGCGCCAGCAGCCTCGGGACAGGGGTGAACACTGAAGCTTTCTTT. The rearrangement uses TRBV5-1 and TRBJ1-1; 10 nucleotides match TRBD1. J gave up 0 bases and V 4 bases, and 3 bases lay outside the gene matches. The CDR3 totals 15 residues. Germline CDR1 reads SGHRS; CDR2 reads YFSETQ.

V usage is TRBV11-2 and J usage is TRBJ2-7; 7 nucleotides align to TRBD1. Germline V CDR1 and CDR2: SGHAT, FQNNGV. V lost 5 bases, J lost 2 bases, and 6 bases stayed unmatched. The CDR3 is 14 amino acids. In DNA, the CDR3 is TGTGCCAGCAGCCCCTCGACAGGGCCCTACGAGCAGTACTTC. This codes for CASSPSTGPYEQYF.